A single sample gave rise to the 27 T cell receptor beta chains below, sequenced in a study of blood T cell repertoires in COVID-19. Measured with immunoSEQ multiplex PCR; TCRdb has only the in-frame clones, and not every one. The data hold about 360,000 clones, with 75% to 90% observed a single time. Sequencing was performed on peripheral blood. The receptor source for this set is an older woman with COVID-19, enrolled during active disease.

CDR3 coding DNA: TGTGCCAGCACCCGAGGGACAGGGGCAACCTACGAGCAGTACTTC. This translates into CASTRGTGATYEQYF. The genes are TRBV6-5 and TRBJ2-7, with 10 bases identical to TRBD1. The germline V gene encodes CDR1 MNHEY and CDR2 SVGAGI. The CDR3 is 15 amino acids. Trimming cost V 7 bases and J 2 bases; bases outside gene matches: 8.

The chain couples TRBV18 to TRBJ1-3; D possibly corresponds to TRBD1 (5 bases). With 6 bases removed from V and 2 bases from J, the gap between germline ends came to 14 bases. Germline CDR1 is KGHSH and CDR2 is LQKENI. There are 15 residues in the CDR3. CDR3 nucleotides: TGTGCCAGCTCGCAGAATCCAGGGCCTGGAAACACCATATATTTT. As protein: CASSQNPGPGNTIYF.

This chain links TRBV4-1 with TRBJ1-6; 7 bases are shared with TRBD1. The V segment lost 3 bases and the J segment 2 bases; nucleotides outside the gene matches: 7. CDR3 length: 17 residues. Germline assignment: CDR1 MGHRA and CDR2 YSYEKL. For the CDR3, the DNA is TGCGCCAGCAGCCAGGGGAGACAGGGCCCCTATAATTCACCCCTCCACTTT. This encodes CASSQGRQGPYNSPLHF.

This clone was found once. The chain has TRBV12-5 and TRBJ2-1; 10 bases align to TRBD2. Per the germline V gene, CDR1 is LGHNT and CDR2 is FRNRAP. V lost 0 bases, J lost 7 bases, and 3 bases stayed unmatched. CDR3 length: 15 residues. CDR3 in DNA: TGTGCTAGTGGTTTGGTTAGCGGGGGGAAAAATGAGCAGTTCTTC. This gives the protein CASGLVSGGKNEQFF.

The V and J genes are TRBV6-5 and TRBJ1-3, with 9 bases aligning to TRBD1. Germline V gene lookup returns CDR1 MNHEY and CDR2 SVGAGI. The CDR3 runs 15 residues. V trimming: 6 bases; J trimming: 3 bases; junction bases outside the gene matches: 6. The CDR3 nucleotides are TGTGCCAGCAGGAGGGACAGGGAAAGTGGAAACACCATATATTTT. Protein sequence: CASRRDRESGNTIYF.

The chain couples TRBV5-4 to TRBJ1-4; D possibly corresponds to TRBD1 (6 bases). CDR1 is SGHNT, CDR2 YYREEE, per germline (reference sequence). V gave up 2 bases and J gave up 4 bases, with 15 bases separating them. The CDR3 is 16 residues long. Here the CDR3 reads CASSLYQTGYNEKLFF. The DNA for the CDR3 is TGTGCCAGCAGCTTATACCAGACAGGCTATAATGAAAAACTGTTTTTT.

The chain employs TRBV24-1 and TRBJ2-3; 12 positions match TRBD1. V lost 7 bases, J lost 1 base, and 11 bases stayed unmatched. Germline loops: CDR1 KGHDR, CDR2 SFDVKD. This CDR3 comprises 18 residues. The CDR3 reads CATSPTGQGASGTDTQYF. The CDR3 DNA is TGTGCCACCAGCCCGACGGGACAGGGGGCTTCTGGCACAGATACGCAGTATTTT.

V gene TRBV5-1 combines with J gene TRBJ2-1, with D possibly matching TRBD1 (6 bases). Germline values: CDR1 SGHRS, CDR2 YFSETQ. The CDR3 extends over 14 amino acids. The V end was cut by 3 bases, the J end by 5 bases, with 12 bases between. The CDR3, as DNA: TGCGCCAGCAGCTCCTCGACAGGCCACAATGAGCAGTTCTTC. This encodes CASSSSTGHNEQFF.

The gene calls are TRBV5-5 and TRBJ1-5; D is uncertain. Germline loops: CDR1 SGHKS, CDR2 YYEKEE (reference sequence). The germline V and J ends were trimmed by 0 bases and 4 bases, with 11 bases remaining between them. There are 15 residues in the CDR3. The chain's CDR3 is CASSLVGRPNQPQHF. CDR3 coding DNA: TGTGCCAGCAGCTTGGTGGGGAGACCGAATCAGCCCCAGCATTTT.

The chain joins TRBV2 to TRBJ2-1; D uncertain. Deletions cut 7 bases from V and 4 bases from J, with 11 bases between. CDR3 length equals 13 residues. Germline CDR1 and CDR2: SNHLY and FYNNEI. The CDR3 protein is CASIENRYNEQFF. The CDR3 bases are TGTGCCAGCATAGAGAATCGGTACAATGAGCAGTTCTTC.

The chain has TRBV3-1 (or the pseudogene TRBV3-2) and TRBJ1-4, with D tentatively TRBD1 (5 bases). Germline V gene data show CDR1 as LGHDT and CDR2 as YNNKEL (reference sequence). V was trimmed by 4 bases and J by 7 bases, leaving 16 bases between them. This CDR3 has 15 residues. In nucleotides, the CDR3 is TGTGCCAGCAGCCCCTTGGGGGTGGAGGGTGAAAAACTGTTTTTT. Amino acids: CASSPLGVEGEKLFF.

The genes are TRBV6-2 or TRBV6-3 and TRBJ1-3, with no clear D. Per germline, CDR1 MNHEY and CDR2 SVGEGT. The V and J ends lost 4 bases and 0 bases respectively, with 10 bases between them. CDR3 length: 15 amino acids. The CDR3 loop is CASSLYLPSGNTIYF. In DNA, the CDR3 is TGTGCCAGCAGTTTATACCTACCCTCTGGAAACACCATATATTTT.

J is TRBJ1-6 and V is TRBV18, with TRBD1 as a possible D gene (6 bases). Looked up from germline, CDR1 is KGHSH and CDR2 is LQKENI. V shed 2 bases and J shed 10 bases, with 12 bases lying between them. The CDR3 totals 14 residues. Written as DNA, the CDR3 is TGTGCCAGCTCACCAAACAGGGATAGATCACCCCTCCACTTT. Its protein is CASSPNRDRSPLHF. The full variable domain, completed using reference TRBV18 and TRBJ1-6, is NAGVMQNPRHLVRRRGQEARLRCSPMKGHSHVYWYRQLPEEGLKFMVYLQKENIIDESGMPKERFSAEFPKEGPSILRIQQVVRGDSAAYFCASSPNRDRSPLHFGNGTRLTVT.

The chain combines TRBV6-5 with TRBJ1-2; a possible D gene is TRBD1 (5 bases). The V gene's germline CDR1 is MNHEY and CDR2 SVGAGI. This CDR3 is 14 amino acids long. V dropped 6 bases and J dropped 4 bases, with 15 bases sitting between them. The DNA of the CDR3 is TGTGCCAGCAGCGGCGGAGGGGCTGGCTATGGCTACACCTTC. Its translation: CASSGGGAGYGYTF.

The chain employs TRBV21-1 and TRBJ2-7; the table calls TRBD2, which could not be checked here. TRBV21-1 is a documented pseudogene. The CDR3 sequence is 16 residues long. DNA of the CDR3: TGTGCCAGCAGCAAAGAGGCGGAAACGGTCTCCTACGAGCAGTACTTC. Amino acid sequence: CASSKEAETVSYEQYF.

The genes are TRBV11-3 and TRBJ2-3; D gene unclear. The CDR3 has 14 amino acids. Germline V gene sequence: CDR1 SGHNT, CDR2 YENEEA. Deletions cut 4 bases from V and 0 bases from J, with 8 bases between. The CDR3: CASSSGHSTDTQYF. The DNA of the CDR3 is TGTGCCAGCAGCTCAGGCCATAGCACAGATACGCAGTATTTT.

V usage is TRBV13 and J usage is TRBJ1-1; TRBD1 is a possible D gene (6 bases). Germline V gene lookup returns CDR1 PRHDT and CDR2 FYEKMQ (reference sequence). The CDR3 has 15 amino acids. The V end was cut by 5 bases, the J end by 3 bases, with 16 bases between. This chain's CDR3 is CASSIRGRGDTEAFF. CDR3 sequence (DNA): TGTGCCAGCAGCATCAGGGGCCGTGGGGACACTGAAGCTTTCTTT.

The chain joins TRBV11-1 to TRBJ1-1, with a tentative D call TRBD1 (5 bases). There are 15 residues in the CDR3. V lost 5 bases and J 2 bases, leaving 15 bases between the germline ends. From germline, CDR1 is SGHAT and CDR2 FQDESV (reference sequence). CDR3 sequence: CASSILQELNTEAFF. CDR3 nucleotides: TGTGCCAGCAGCATACTACAGGAGCTAAACACTGAAGCTTTCTTT.

The CDR3 DNA reads as TGTGCCAGTAGACGTCGGGGGGGTTTTATGACAGATACGCAGTATTTT. Its translation: CASRRRGGFMTDTQYF. V gene TRBV19 combines with J gene TRBJ2-3; 8 bases agree with TRBD2. This CDR3 contains 16 residues. Germline assignment: CDR1 LNHDA and CDR2 SQIVND (reference sequence). Unmatched junction bases numbered 11, after V lost 6 bases and J lost 3 bases. Combining the CDR3 with reference TRBV19 and TRBJ2-3 gives the whole variable domain DGGITQSPKYLFRKEGQNVTLSCEQNLNHDAMYWYRQDPGQGLRLIYYSQIVNDFQKGDIAEGYSVSREKKESFPLTVTSAQKNPTAFYLCASRRRGGFMTDTQYFGPGTRLTVL.

CDR3 sequence reads: CASSGPPTGKGGYTF. CDR3 bases: TGTGCCAGCTCAGGCCCTCCGACAGGGAAGGGTGGCTACACCTTC. The chain is built from TRBV18 and TRBJ1-2, with 7 bases identical to TRBD1. Trimming cost V 5 bases and J 7 bases; bases outside gene matches: 13. In germline, CDR1 is KGHSH, CDR2 LQKENI. There are 15 residues in the CDR3.

The rearrangement links TRBV7-2 to TRBJ1-2, with D possibly being TRBD1 (6 bases). The V gene lost 5 bases and the J gene lost 8 bases, with 15 bases spanning the gap. The CDR3 runs 13 residues. Germline CDR1 and CDR2: SGHTA and FQGNSA. In DNA form, the CDR3 reads TGTGCCAGCAGCGCGCAGGGGATTTGGGGCTACACCTTC. Translation: CASSAQGIWGYTF.

This chain links TRBV5-4 with TRBJ1-1; 8 nucleotides align to TRBD1. CDR1 is SGHNT, CDR2 YYREEE, per germline (reference sequence). This CDR3 spans 14 amino acids. Trimming cost V 3 bases and J 11 bases; bases outside gene matches: 12. The chain's CDR3 is CASSSGTGPTIAFF. DNA for the CDR3: TGTGCCAGCAGCTCCGGGACAGGCCCAACCATCGCTTTCTTT. Based on the CDR3 plus reference TRBV5-4 and TRBJ1-1, the full variable domain is ETGVTQSPTHLIKTRGQQVTLRCSSQSGHNTVSWYQQALGQGPQFIFQYYREEENGRGNFPPRFSGLQFPNYSSELNVNALELDDSALYLCASSSGTGPTIAFFGQGTRLTVV.

The chain links TRBV6-5 to TRBJ1-1; D not resolved. The ends were cut back, 0 bases at V and 0 bases at J, with 8 bases in the middle. The germline V gene has CDR1 MNHEY and CDR2 SVGAGI. The CDR3 is 15 residues long. CDR3 in amino acids: CASSYSFRLNTEAFF. CDR3 in DNA: TGTGCCAGCAGTTACTCGTTCAGGTTGAACACTGAAGCTTTCTTT.

This clone was detected a few times. The chain links TRBV12-3 or TRBV12-4 to TRBJ2-7; no firm D call. Between the trimmed V and J ends, which lost 1 base and 7 bases, there was a span of 11 bases. The CDR3 runs 13 residues. The CDR3 DNA is TGTGCCAGCAGTTTAGGGGCTGCCTGGGAGCAGTACTTC. This sequence encodes CASSLGAAWEQYF.

The rearrangement uses TRBV6-6 and TRBJ2-7; D may be TRBD2 (7 bases). The ends were cut back, 0 bases at V and 11 bases at J, with 11 bases in the middle. Germline V gene lookup returns CDR1 MNHNY and CDR2 SVGAGI (reference sequence). CDR3 length equals 12 residues. CDR3 in amino acids: CASSYSRGGEYF. The DNA of the CDR3 is TGTGCCAGCAGTTACTCGAGAGGGGGGGAGTACTTC.

V gene TRBV28 combines with J gene TRBJ1-1; D not resolved. Germline CDR1 reads MDHEN; CDR2 reads SYDVKM. This CDR3 is 14 amino acids long. The ends were cut back, 5 bases at V and 3 bases at J, with 13 bases in the middle. The CDR3 loop reads CASSPGGGDTEAFF. The CDR3 nucleotides are TGTGCCAGCAGTCCTGGTGGAGGCGACACTGAAGCTTTCTTT.

The J gene is TRBJ2-1, the V gene TRBV3-1 (or the pseudogene TRBV3-2); tentative D call: TRBD1 (6 bases). Trimming pared 4 bases from V and 7 bases from J, leaving 14 bases between. This CDR3 is built from 14 residues. The germline CDR1 and CDR2 sequences are LGHDT and YNNKEL (reference sequence). The CDR3 bases are TGTGCCAGCAGCCTACAGGGCTCGAGAAATGAGCAGTTCTTC. It encodes CASSLQGSRNEQFF.